Listed below are T cell receptor beta chains from one sample, sequenced in a study of blood T cell repertoires in COVID-19. Measured with immunoSEQ multiplex PCR; TCRdb has only the in-frame clones, and not every one. The table includes approximately 450,000 clones, around nine tenths detected once. Sample: peripheral blood. Receptors were obtained from a woman aged 25 to 45 with acute or convalescent COVID-19. Each CDR3 is given with its conserved first and last residue. The D gene is left open where the match is weak. Clone size appears in some rows only: once, few, many, or a class for an expanded clone.

TRBJ1-2 | TRBV28 | NA | NA | CASSSYRVGIYGYTF | TGTGCCAGCAGTTCATACAGGGTGGGCATCTATGGCTACACCTTC
TRBJ1-1 | TRBV5-1 | NA | TRBD1 | CASSFGQGALNTEAFF | TGCGCCAGCAGCTTTGGGCAGGGGGCTCTGAACACTGAAGCTTTCTTT
TRBJ2-2 | TRBV10-3 | NA | NA | CAISSGTYTGELFF | TGTGCCATCAGCTCCGGGACTTACACCGGGGAGCTGTTTTTT
TRBJ1-4 | TRBV30 | NA | NA | CAWSVRGGLSEKLFF | TGTGCCTGGAGTGTACGCGGGGGGTTGTCCGAAAAACTGTTTTTT
TRBJ2-5 | TRBV2 | NA | TRBD1 | CASSEARRQGGQETQYF | TGTGCCAGCAGTGAAGCGAGGAGACAGGGTGGACAAGAGACCCAGTACTTC
TRBJ1-5 | TRBV24-1 | few | TRBD1 | CATRDSRDNQPQHF | TGTGCCACCCGGGACAGTCGAGACAATCAGCCCCAGCATTTT
TRBJ2-1 | TRBV7-3 | NA | TRBD2 | CASSASGGLSSYNEQFF | TGTGCCAGCAGCGCTAGCGGGGGCTTAAGCTCCTACAATGAGCAGTTCTTC
TRBJ2-5 | TRBV4-1 | NA | TRBD1 | CASSQTGVGLVETQYF | TGCGCCAGCAGCCAGACAGGGGTCGGCTTAGTAGAGACCCAGTACTTC
TRBJ2-7 | TRBV24-1 | NA | TRBD1 | CATSTGGSYEQYF | TGTGCCACCAGTACAGGGGGCTCCTACGAGCAGTACTTC
TRBJ2-2 | TRBV18 | NA | TRBD2 | CASSPFQRGGANTGELFF | TGTGCCAGCTCACCGTTCCAGCGGGGGGGCGCGAACACCGGGGAGCTGTTTTTT
TRBJ2-1 | TRBV14 | NA | NA | CASSSGYGEQFF | TGTGCCAGCAGCTCCGGGTATGGAGAGCAGTTCTTC
TRBJ2-7 | TRBV5-1 | NA | TRBD2 | CASSLVLAGSTYEQYF | TGCGCCAGCAGCTTGGTTCTAGCGGGATCAACCTACGAGCAGTACTTC
TRBJ2-1 | TRBV5-4 | NA | TRBD2 | CASSLVGLAYNEQFF | TGTGCCAGCAGCTTGGTGGGACTAGCCTACAATGAGCAGTTCTTC
TRBJ2-1 | TRBV6-6 | NA | TRBD2 | CASSPSGGRSYNEQFF | TGTGCCAGCAGTCCTAGCGGGGGGCGCTCCTACAATGAGCAGTTCTTC
TRBJ1-2 | TRBV7-2 | once | TRBD1 | CASSFWDRPTYGYTF | TGTGCCAGCAGCTTTTGGGACAGGCCCACCTATGGCTACACCTTC
TRBJ2-1 | TRBV7-9 | NA | TRBD2 | CASSLPPSYGGITRDEQFF | TGTGCCAGCAGCTTACCACCCTCGTACGGGGGGATCACGAGGGATGAGCAGTTCTTC
TRBJ1-4 | TRBV11-2 | NA | TRBD1 | CASSLTGGSEKLFF | TGTGCCAGCAGCCTCACAGGGGGCAGTGAAAAACTGTTTTTT
TRBJ2-7 | TRBV19 | NA | TRBD2 | CASSIQAGGVYEQYF | TGTGCCAGTAGTATACAAGCGGGGGGCGTCTACGAGCAGTACTTC
TRBJ1-2 | TRBV27 | NA | TRBD1 | CASSPQPGQADYGYTF | TGTGCCAGCAGTCCACAACCCGGACAGGCGGACTATGGCTACACCTTC
TRBJ1-2 | TRBV2 | NA | NA | CASRKGNRQSTNYGYTF | TGTGCCAGCCGAAAGGGGAATAGACAGTCAACCAACTATGGCTACACCTTC
TRBJ1-1 | TRBV18 | NA | NA | CASSPQGTTEAFF | TGTGCCAGCTCACCCCAGGGGACCACTGAAGCTTTCTTT
TRBJ2-1 | TRBV4-1 | NA | TRBD1 | CASSRGQGNNNEQFF | TGCGCCAGCAGCCGGGGACAGGGCAATAACAATGAGCAGTTCTTC
TRBJ2-5 | TRBV19 | NA | NA | CASSTTGDLGTQYF | TGTGCCAGTAGTACGACAGGAGATTTGGGGACCCAGTACTTC
TRBJ2-1 | TRBV7-9 | once | TRBD1 | CASSALTGTDNEQFF | TGTGCCAGCAGCGCCCTCACCGGGACAGACAATGAGCAGTTCTTC
TRBJ2-3 | TRBV9 | NA | NA | CASSPRSATSTDTQYF | TGTGCCAGCAGCCCTCGGAGCGCGACCAGCACAGATACGCAGTATTTT
TRBJ1-5 | TRBV6-6 | NA | TRBD1 | CASSYEGAGYQPQHF | TGTGCCAGCAGTTACGAGGGGGCTGGGTATCAGCCCCAGCATTTT
TRBJ2-6 | TRBV7-6 | NA | TRBD2 | CASSLSGGDSGANVLTF | TGTGCCAGCAGCTTAAGCGGGGGGGACTCTGGGGCCAACGTCCTGACTTTC
TRBJ2-1 | TRBV23-1 | NA | TRBD2 | CASTDGTLLIPELAGASYNEQFF | TGCGCCAGCACCGACGGGACACTTCTTATCCCCGAACTAGCGGGGGCCTCCTACAATGAGCAGTTCTTC
TRBJ2-1 | TRBV11-2 | once | TRBD2 | CASSFSGVYNEQFF | TGTGCCAGCAGCTTTAGCGGGGTCTACAATGAGCAGTTCTTC
TRBJ1-6 | TRBV7-9 | NA | NA | CASRRTEYNSPLHF | TGTGCCAGCAGAAGGACAGAGTATAATTCACCCCTCCACTTT
TRBJ2-7 | TRBV5-5 | NA | TRBD1 | CASSLAGGTGGYEQYF | TGTGCCAGCAGCTTGGCCGGAGGGACAGGGGGCTACGAGCAGTACTTC
TRBJ1-2 | TRBV9 | NA | TRBD1 | CASSGQGGGYTF | TGTGCCAGCAGCGGACAGGGGGGTGGCTACACCTTC
TRBJ2-7 | TRBV4-2 | NA | TRBD1 | CASSHLGQGDEQYF | TGTGCCAGCAGCCACCTCGGACAGGGGGACGAGCAGTACTTC
TRBJ1-2 | TRBV18 | once | TRBD1 | CASSPAQGERYYGYTF | TGTGCCAGCTCACCGGCACAGGGGGAGCGGTACTATGGCTACACCTTC
TRBJ1-2 | TRBV24-1 | NA | NA | CATSDLRGFGYTF | TGTGCCACCAGTGATTTGCGAGGGTTTGGCTACACCTTC
TRBJ1-2 | TRBV4-1 | NA | TRBD1 | CASSQGQGGNYGYTF | TGCGCCAGCAGCCAAGGACAGGGTGGGAACTATGGCTACACCTTC
TRBJ1-1 | TRBV27 | NA | TRBD1 | CASRDRMNTEAFF | TGTGCCAGCAGGGACAGGATGAACACTGAAGCTTTCTTT
TRBJ2-3 | TRBV10-3 | NA | TRBD2 | CAISEGLAGATDTQYF | TGTGCCATCAGTGAGGGACTAGCGGGGGCAACAGATACGCAGTATTTT
TRBJ1-1 | TRBV9 | NA | TRBD1 | CASSVRSDRGFTEAFF | TGTGCCAGCAGCGTGAGGTCCGACAGGGGGTTTACTGAAGCTTTCTTT
TRBJ1-6 | TRBV11-2 | NA | NA | CASSLEPGDTIFGSPLHF | TGTGCCAGCAGCTTAGAGCCAGGGGACACAATATTCGGGTCACCCCTCCACTTT
TRBJ1-1 | TRBV25-1 | NA | NA | CASSGATGSTEAFF | TGTGCCAGCAGTGGGGCTACAGGGTCCACTGAAGCTTTCTTT
TRBJ2-3 | TRBV28 | NA | NA | CASSSTPDPSTDTQYF | TGTGCCAGCAGTTCGACTCCCGATCCCAGCACAGATACGCAGTATTTT
TRBJ1-1 | TRBV5-1 | NA | TRBD1 | CASSLQGAGNTEAFF | TGCGCCAGCAGCTTGCAGGGGGCCGGGAACACTGAAGCTTTCTTT
TRBJ1-5 | TRBV12-3/TRBV12-4 | NA | NA | CASSLQDYQPQHF | TGTGCCAGCAGTTTACAGGACTATCAGCCCCAGCATTTT
TRBJ2-7 | TRBV30 | NA | TRBD1 | CAWSAGTGGIYEQYF | TGTGCCTGGAGTGCCGGGACAGGGGGCATCTACGAGCAGTACTTC
TRBJ1-1 | TRBV12-3/TRBV12-4 | NA | NA | CASSFQGGTEAFF | TGTGCCAGCAGTTTTCAGGGAGGCACTGAAGCTTTCTTT
TRBJ2-5 | TRBV3-1/TRBV3-2 | NA | TRBD2 | CASSQDLMPQAGGQETQYF | TGTGCCAGCAGCCAAGATCTGATGCCTCAAGCGGGGGGACAAGAGACCCAGTACTTC
TRBJ2-2 | TRBV5-4 | NA | NA | CASSLGSGAGELFF | TGTGCCAGCAGCTTGGGTTCGGGGGCCGGGGAGCTGTTTTTT
TRBJ1-4 | TRBV29-1 | NA | NA | CSVDSPRGEKLFF | TGCAGCGTCGACAGTCCCCGAGGTGAAAAACTGTTTTTT
TRBJ1-1 | TRBV6-5 | NA | NA | CASSWVLAGDTEAFF | TGTGCCAGCAGTTGGGTCCTGGCAGGGGACACTGAAGCTTTCTTT
TRBJ2-1 | TRBV6-1 | few | TRBD2 | CASSEALPTSGDYNEQFF | TGTGCCAGCAGTGAAGCGCTTCCGACTAGCGGGGACTACAATGAGCAGTTCTTC
TRBJ1-3 | TRBV7-3 | once | TRBD1 | CASSTPFTGDSGNTIYF | TGTGCCAGCAGCACGCCCTTCACAGGGGACTCTGGAAACACCATATATTTT
TRBJ1-2 | TRBV6-5 | NA | NA | CASMVWGQTNYGYTF | TGTGCCAGCATGGTTTGGGGACAAACTAACTATGGCTACACCTTC
TRBJ1-1 | TRBV10-3 | few | TRBD1 | CAINPGQVDTEAFF | TGTGCCATCAACCCTGGACAGGTAGACACTGAAGCTTTCTTT